This T cell receptor (beta chain) was recorded in a study of CD8+ T cells in alopecia areata (dated by TCRdb to between 2017 and 2018). Regarding the study in general: Treated patients were enrolled in an open-label pilot trial of oral tofacitinib, 5 to 10 mg twice daily, for moderate-to-severe alopecia areata. Disease severity in treated patients was measured with the SALT score, which quantifies the percentage of affected scalp surface area. Human TCRbeta sequencing covered scalp tissue and sorted CD4+ and CD8+ peripheral blood T cells from patchy and totalis/universalis alopecia areata patients and healthy controls. Clonality in the scalp was compared among normal scalp (n=4), patchy alopecia areata scalp (n=8), and alopecia totalis/universalis scalp (n=8). Tofacitinib was given for 6 to 18 months, followed by 6 months of follow-up off drug to assess delayed response and recurrence. Tofacitinib-treated patients had biopsies at baseline and at 4 and 24 weeks of treatment, with a later scalp biopsy in several patients. Amplification of TCRbeta CDR3 regions was done by immunoSEQ multiplex PCR using 35 Vbeta forward primers and 13 Jbeta reverse primers. RNA was obtained with the PAXgene miRNA kit for fixed scalp, the miRNeasy kit for PBMCs, and the RNeasy kit for mouse skin. In both human patients and the C3H/HeJ mouse model, the study applied high-throughput TCRbeta sequencing to look at T cell clonal expansion in alopecia areata. Study-level results and caveats: Unlike mouse skin, where gammadelta T cells dominate, normal human skin contains resident alphabeta T cells that get sequenced too, which complicates analysis of the scalp TCR repertoire. Lesional scalp, especially in alopecia totalis/universalis, showed higher clonality and more expanded CD8+ clones than normal scalp, suggesting antigenic drive. TCR sequences shared between patients were less clear than in mice, possibly partly because of HLA diversity in the patient population. The treated cohort was small, with a single nonresponder, so links between baseline CD8+ expansion and response need larger studies. Many expanded lesional clones persisted in scalp and blood during tofacitinib treatment, which may partly explain relapse after stopping treatment. Tofacitinib significantly decreased scalp clonality and the number of expanded CD8+ clones among the top 100 scalp clones.

The intended sense of this specimen's treatment or condition label: oral pan-JAK inhibitor, 5-10 mg twice daily. From alopecia areata patients, peripheral blood was collected along with lesional scalp punch biopsies. PBMCs were isolated by density centrifugation and stained for CD3, CD4 and CD8, and CD4+ and CD8+ T cells were sorted on a FACSAria. In this sample, this clone turned up once. Its antigen is unknown. No much larger clone is present one base from it, and per-base qualities are unavailable. The CDR3 runs 13 residues from the cysteine to the phenylalanine. Only the CDR3 part of the read is kept: 39 bases, read in frame from the first base. CDR1 and CDR2, per the germline V gene (reference sequence), are WNHNN and SYGVQD. V loses 10 bases at its end and J loses 0 bases; junction bases beyond the gene matches: 4. Library generation was performed with the immunoSEQ multiplex PCR assay. RNA was extracted from all samples and reverse transcribed into cDNA, which served as template for TCR sequencing. SuperScript III was used to make first-strand cDNA, primed with a 2:1 mix of oligo-dT and random hexamers. A synthetic immune receptor repertoire was used to assess amplification bias, and residual bias was removed computationally. In the authors' own workflow: Raw reads were preprocessed to remove errors, and CDR3 was defined according to IMGT conventions as the region from the conserved cysteine to phenylalanine. Clonality was calculated as 1 minus Shannon entropy normalized by log2 of the number of productive unique TCRs. Scalp TCRbeta sequences were cross-referenced with sorted blood CD4 and CD8 repertoires so that the CD4 or CD8 identity of scalp clones could be inferred. The table was pulled from immuneACCESS by TCRdb, which kept in-frame rearrangements only. Such tables lose some clones; where checked, under half of the loss comes from unresolved V genes, and the rest has no known cause. The DNA gave D and trimming, while V, J and clone size come from that table. A total of about 97,000 clones appear in this sample, roughly three fifths of them only once. The ten largest clonotypes hold over 15% of the sample.

The chain uses TRBV10-1 and TRBJ2-3, with 7 middle bases fitting TRBD1. The TCR sequence derives from a human donor with alopecia areata. The material was CD8+ T cells sorted from blood, obtained at approximately week 60, from a patient treated with tofacitinib. The CDR3: CATGTVSTDTQYF. The DNA is as follows: TGCGCCACCGGGACAGTGAGCACAGATACGCAGTATTTT.